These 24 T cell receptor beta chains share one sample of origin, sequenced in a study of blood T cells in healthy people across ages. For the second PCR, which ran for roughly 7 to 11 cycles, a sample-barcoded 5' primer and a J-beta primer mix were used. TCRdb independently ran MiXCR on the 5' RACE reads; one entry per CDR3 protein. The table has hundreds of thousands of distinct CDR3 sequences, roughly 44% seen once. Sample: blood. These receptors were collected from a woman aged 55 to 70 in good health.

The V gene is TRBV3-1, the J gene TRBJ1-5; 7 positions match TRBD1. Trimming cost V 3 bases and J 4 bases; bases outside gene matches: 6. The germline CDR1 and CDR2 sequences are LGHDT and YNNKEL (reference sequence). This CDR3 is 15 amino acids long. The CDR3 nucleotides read TGTGCCAGCAGCCAGGGGCAGGGGGTAAATCAGCCCCAGCATTTT. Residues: CASSQGQGVNQPQHF.

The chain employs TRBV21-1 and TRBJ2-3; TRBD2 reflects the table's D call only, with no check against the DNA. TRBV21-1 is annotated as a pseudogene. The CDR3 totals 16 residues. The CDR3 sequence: CASSKRREGRTDTQYF. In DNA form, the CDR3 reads TGTGCCAGCAGCAAGAGGCGGGAGGGCCGCACAGATACGCAGTATTTT.

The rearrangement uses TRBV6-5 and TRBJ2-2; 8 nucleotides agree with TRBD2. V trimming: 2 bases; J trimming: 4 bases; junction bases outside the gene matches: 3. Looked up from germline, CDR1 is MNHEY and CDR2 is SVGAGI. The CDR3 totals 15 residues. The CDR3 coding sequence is TGTGCCAGCAGTTACCTCGGGGGGGGCACCGGGGAGCTGTTTTTT. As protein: CASSYLGGGTGELFF.

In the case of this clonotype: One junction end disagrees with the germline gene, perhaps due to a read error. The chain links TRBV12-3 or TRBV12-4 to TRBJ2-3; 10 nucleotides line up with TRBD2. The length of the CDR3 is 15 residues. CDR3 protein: CAGSQAGGGTDTQYF. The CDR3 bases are TGTGCCGGCAGTCAAGCGGGAGGGGGCACAGATACGCAGTATTTT.

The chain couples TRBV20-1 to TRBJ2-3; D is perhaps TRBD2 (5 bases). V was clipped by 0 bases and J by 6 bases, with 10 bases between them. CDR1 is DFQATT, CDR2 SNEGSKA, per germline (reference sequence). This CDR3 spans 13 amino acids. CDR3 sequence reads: CSARDQWRDTQYF. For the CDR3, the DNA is TGCAGTGCTAGAGATCAATGGAGGGATACGCAGTATTTT.

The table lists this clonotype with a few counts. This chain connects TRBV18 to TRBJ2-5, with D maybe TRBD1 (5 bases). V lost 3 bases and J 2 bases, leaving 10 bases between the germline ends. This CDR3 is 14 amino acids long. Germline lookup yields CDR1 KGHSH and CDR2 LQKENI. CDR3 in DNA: TGTGCCAGCTCACCGCCGGACAATCAAGAGACCCAGTACTTC. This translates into CASSPPDNQETQYF.

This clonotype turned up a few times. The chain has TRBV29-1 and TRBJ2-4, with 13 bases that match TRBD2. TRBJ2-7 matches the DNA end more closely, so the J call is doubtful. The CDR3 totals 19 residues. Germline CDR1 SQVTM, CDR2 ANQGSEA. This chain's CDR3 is CSVVKGMVTSGRTPYEQYF. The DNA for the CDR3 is TGCAGCGTTGTAAAGGGGATGGTGACTAGCGGGAGGACCCCCTACGAGCAGTACTTC.

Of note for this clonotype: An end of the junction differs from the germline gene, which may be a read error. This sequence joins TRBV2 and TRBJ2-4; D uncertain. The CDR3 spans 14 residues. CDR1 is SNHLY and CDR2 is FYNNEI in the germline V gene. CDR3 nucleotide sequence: TGTGCCAGCGGTGACTGGTGGGTCAAAAACATTCAGTACTTC. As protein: CASGDWWVKNIQYF.

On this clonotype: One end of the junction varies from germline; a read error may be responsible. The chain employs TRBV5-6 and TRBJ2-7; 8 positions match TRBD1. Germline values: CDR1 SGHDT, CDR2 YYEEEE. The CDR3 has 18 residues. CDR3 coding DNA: TGTGCCAGCAGCAGACCGGGACAGGTCACGGACGGCTCCTGCGAGCGGTACTTC. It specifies CASSRPGQVTDGSCERYF. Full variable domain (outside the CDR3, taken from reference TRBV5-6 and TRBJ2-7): DAGVTQSPTHLIKTRGQQVTLRCSPKSGHDTVSWYQQALGQGPQFIFQYYEEEERQRGNFPDRFSGHQFPNYSSELNVNALLLGDSALYLCASSRPGQVTDGSCERYFGPGTRLTVT.

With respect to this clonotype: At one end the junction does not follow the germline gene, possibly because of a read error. The CDR3 DNA sequence: TGTGCACAAACTAGCGGGGGGACGACTGGGCAGTTTTTC. Translation: CAQTSGGTTGQFF. The chain is built from TRBV30 and TRBJ2-1; 12 bases are a match to TRBD2. The CDR3 covers 13 residues. The germline V gene encodes CDR1 GTSNPN and CDR2 SVGIG (reference sequence). Supplemented by reference TRBV30 and TRBJ2-1, the full variable domain reads SQTIHQWPATLVQPVGSPLSLECTVEGTSNPNLYWYRQAAGRGLQLLFYSVGIGQISSEVPQNLSASRPQDRQFILSSKKLLLSDSGFYLCAQTSGGTTGQFFGPGTRLTVL.

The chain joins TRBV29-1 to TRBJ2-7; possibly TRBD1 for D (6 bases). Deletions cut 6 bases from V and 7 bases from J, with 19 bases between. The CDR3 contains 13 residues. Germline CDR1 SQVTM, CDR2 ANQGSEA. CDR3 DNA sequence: TGCAGCGTAGGTGGGGGCGCCCGAAGAGAGCAGTACTTC. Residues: CSVGGGARREQYF.

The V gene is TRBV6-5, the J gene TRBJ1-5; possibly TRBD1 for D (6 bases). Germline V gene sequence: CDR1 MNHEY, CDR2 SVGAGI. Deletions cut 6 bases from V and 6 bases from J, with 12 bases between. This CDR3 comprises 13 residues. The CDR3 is CASRNREGQPQHF. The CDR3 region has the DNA TGTGCCAGCAGGAACAGGGAGGGTCAGCCCCAGCATTTT.

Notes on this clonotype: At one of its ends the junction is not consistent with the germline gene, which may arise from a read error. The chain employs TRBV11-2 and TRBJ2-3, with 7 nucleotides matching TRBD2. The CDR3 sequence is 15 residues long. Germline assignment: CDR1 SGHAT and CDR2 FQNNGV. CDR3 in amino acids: CASSLLLANTDAQYF. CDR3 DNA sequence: TGTGCCAGCAGCTTGTTACTAGCGAACACAGATGCGCAGTATTTT.

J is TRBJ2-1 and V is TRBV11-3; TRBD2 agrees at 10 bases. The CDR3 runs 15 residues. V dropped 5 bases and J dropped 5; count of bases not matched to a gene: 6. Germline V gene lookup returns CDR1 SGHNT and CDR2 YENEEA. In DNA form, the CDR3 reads TGTGCCAGCAGCGCGACCGGGACTAGCGACAATGAGCAGTTCTTC. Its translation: CASSATGTSDNEQFF.

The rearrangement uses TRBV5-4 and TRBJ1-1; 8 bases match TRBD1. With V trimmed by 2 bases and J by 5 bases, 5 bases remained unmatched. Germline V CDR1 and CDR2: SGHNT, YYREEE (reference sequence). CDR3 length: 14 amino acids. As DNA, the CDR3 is TGTGCCAGCAGCTTACAGGGGGTTGAGACTGAAGCTTTCTTT. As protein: CASSLQGVETEAFF. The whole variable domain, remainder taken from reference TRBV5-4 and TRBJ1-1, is ETGVTQSPTHLIKTRGQQVTLRCSSQSGHNTVSWYQQALGQGPQFIFQYYREEENGRGNFPPRFSGLQFPNYSSELNVNALELDDSALYLCASSLQGVETEAFFGQGTRLTVV.

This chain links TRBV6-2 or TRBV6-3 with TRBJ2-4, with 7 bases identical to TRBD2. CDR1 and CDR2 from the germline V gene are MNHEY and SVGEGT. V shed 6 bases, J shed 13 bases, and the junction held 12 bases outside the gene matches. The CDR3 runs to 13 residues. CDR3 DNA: TGTGCCAGCAGCACGGGGGGTGGGAATGAGCAGTACTTC. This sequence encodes CASSTGGGNEQYF.

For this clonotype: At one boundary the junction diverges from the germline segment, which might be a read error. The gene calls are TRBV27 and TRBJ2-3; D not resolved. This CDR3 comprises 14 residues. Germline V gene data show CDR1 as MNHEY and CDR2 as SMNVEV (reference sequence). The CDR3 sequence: CASSVSQLTDTQYF. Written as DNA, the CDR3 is TGTGCCAGCAGTGTATCACAACTCACAGATACGCAGTATTTT.

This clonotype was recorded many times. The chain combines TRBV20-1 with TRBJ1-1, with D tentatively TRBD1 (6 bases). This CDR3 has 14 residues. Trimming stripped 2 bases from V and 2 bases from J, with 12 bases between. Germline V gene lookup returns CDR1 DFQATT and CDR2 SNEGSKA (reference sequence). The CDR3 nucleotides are TGCAGTGCTAGACCAATGACAGGTAACACTGAAGCTTTCTTT. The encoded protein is CSARPMTGNTEAFF.

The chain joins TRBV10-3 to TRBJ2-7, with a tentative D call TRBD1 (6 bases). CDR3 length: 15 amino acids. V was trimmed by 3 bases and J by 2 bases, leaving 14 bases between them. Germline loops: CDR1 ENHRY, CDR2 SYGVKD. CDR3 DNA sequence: TGTGCCATCAGTGAAAGACAGGCTTCCGCCTACGAGCAGTACTTC. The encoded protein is CAISERQASAYEQYF.

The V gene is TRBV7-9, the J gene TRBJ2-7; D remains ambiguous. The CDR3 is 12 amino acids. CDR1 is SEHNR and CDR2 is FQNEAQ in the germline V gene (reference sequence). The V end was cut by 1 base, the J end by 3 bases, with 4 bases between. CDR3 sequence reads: CASSLEIYEQYF. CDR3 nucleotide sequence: TGTGCCAGCAGCTTAGAGATCTACGAGCAGTACTTC.

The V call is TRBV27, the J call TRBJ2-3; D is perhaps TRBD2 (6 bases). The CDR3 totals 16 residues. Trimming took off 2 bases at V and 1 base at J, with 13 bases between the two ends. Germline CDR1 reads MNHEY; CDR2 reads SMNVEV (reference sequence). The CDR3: CASSLVSGSGTDTQYF. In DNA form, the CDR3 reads TGTGCCAGCAGTTTAGTGTCCGGGAGTGGCACAGATACGCAGTATTTT.

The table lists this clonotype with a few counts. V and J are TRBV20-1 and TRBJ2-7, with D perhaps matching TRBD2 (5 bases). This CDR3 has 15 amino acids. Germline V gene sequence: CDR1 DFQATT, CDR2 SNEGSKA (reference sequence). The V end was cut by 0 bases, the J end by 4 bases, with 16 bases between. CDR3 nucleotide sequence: TGCAGTGCTAGAGATGAAGGAACTAGGAAGTACGAGCAGTACTTC. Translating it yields CSARDEGTRKYEQYF.

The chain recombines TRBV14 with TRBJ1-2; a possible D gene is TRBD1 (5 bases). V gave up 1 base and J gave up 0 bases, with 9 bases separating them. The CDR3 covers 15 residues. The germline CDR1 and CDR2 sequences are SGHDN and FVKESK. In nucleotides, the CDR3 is TGTGCCAGCAGCCAAGGGGGGAGAGCTAACTATGGCTACACCTTC. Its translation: CASSQGGRANYGYTF.

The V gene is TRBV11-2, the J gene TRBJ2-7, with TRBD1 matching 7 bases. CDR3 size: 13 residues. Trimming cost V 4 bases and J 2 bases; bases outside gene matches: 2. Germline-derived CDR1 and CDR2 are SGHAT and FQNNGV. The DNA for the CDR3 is TGTGCCAGCAGCTGGGACAGCCCCTACGAGCAGTACTTC. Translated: CASSWDSPYEQYF.